Below, 3 T cell receptor beta chains from the same sample are listed, as sequenced in a study of PD-1 blockade in classical Hodgkin lymphoma. Sequencing used immunoSEQ multiplex PCR; TCRdb keeps in-frame clones, though not all of them. The data contain 75,000 to 95,000 clones, about 83% of them singletons. Time point noted: cycle 4 day 1 (C4D1), after less than 7 weeks of nivolumab. Patients all relapsed after autologous stem cell transplantation, and there was variation in brentuximab vedotin exposure. The sample was peripheral blood mononuclear cells (PBMCs), taken before the fourth cycle of nivolumab. The origin of the receptors is a human donor with classical Hodgkin lymphoma.

The chain is built from TRBV5-1 and TRBJ2-3; the D gene is possibly TRBD2 (6 bases). Trimming removed 4 bases from V and 0 bases from J, with 12 bases in between. This CDR3 region has 15 residues. CDR1 is SGHRS, CDR2 YFSETQ, per germline. DNA of the CDR3: TGCGCCAGCAGCGCGGGACGTACTAGCACAGATACGCAGTATTTT. This sequence encodes CASSAGRTSTDTQYF.

This clone has only a few counts. The rearrangement uses TRBV5-6 and TRBJ2-6, with D uncertain. Between the trimmed V and J ends, which lost 2 bases and 0 bases, there was a span of 3 bases. CDR1 is SGHDT, CDR2 YYEEEE, per germline. The CDR3 loop spans 14 amino acids. CDR3 protein: CASSFPSGANVLTF. The CDR3 region has the DNA TGTGCCAGCAGCTTCCCCTCTGGGGCCAACGTCCTGACTTTC.

In this sample, this clone turned up many times. V gene TRBV19 combines with J gene TRBJ2-7, with D perhaps matching TRBD2 (6 bases). The CDR3 has 15 residues. The germline V gene encodes CDR1 LNHDA and CDR2 SQIVND (reference sequence). Trimming left V 1 base short and J 3 bases short, with 13 bases between. The CDR3 coding sequence is TGTGCCAGTAGTATAGTGGGGGGAGGCATCTACGAGCAGTACTTC. Amino acid sequence: CASSIVGGGIYEQYF.